This T cell receptor beta chain was found in a study of blood T cell repertoires in COVID-19. TCRdb keeps only in-frame clones here, not all; method: immunoSEQ multiplex PCR. Of some 200,000 clones listed, around three quarters are singletons. V shed 6 bases and J 2 bases; nucleotides not matched to a gene: 5. This CDR3 has 15 amino acids. Per germline, CDR1 MNHEY and CDR2 SVGAGI. The sample comprised peripheral blood. This chain joins TRBV6-5 and TRBJ2-3; 10 bases align to TRBD1. This clonotype was obtained from a woman in her 70s with acute or convalescent COVID-19. CDR3 DNA: TGTGCCAGCAGCGAGGGACAGGGGAACACAGATACGCAGTATTTT. Translation gives CASSEGQGNTDTQYF.